Listed below are T cell receptor beta chains from one sample, sequenced in a study of regulatory T cells in long-lasting Graves disease. TCRdb re-analysed the multiplex PCR reads in MiXCR, keeping a single row per CDR3 protein. The sample comprises hundreds of thousands of distinct CDR3 sequences, about 16% of which are singletons, and about a fifth rests with the top ten. Sequencing was performed on peripheral blood mononuclear cells (PBMCs), taken at new diagnosis, from a patient treated with antithyroid drugs. The source of these receptors is a female donor with Graves disease. CDR3s include the opening cysteine and the closing phenylalanine or tryptophan. Fields, in order: D gene, V gene, clone size, J gene, CDR3 protein, CDR3 DNA. The D gene is left open where the match is weak. Clone size, where shown, is once, few, many, or a class for clones that have expanded.

TRBD1	TRBV7-2	NA	TRBJ1-4	CASSLAWTGKDEKLFF	TGTGCCAGCAGCTTAGCCTGGACAGGGAAAGACGAAAAACTGTTTTTT
TRBD1	TRBV24-1	many	TRBJ1-1	CATSEATGGKAFF	TGTGCCACCAGTGAGGCAACAGGGGGGAAAGCTTTCTTT
TRBD2	TRBV4-1	many	TRBJ2-2	CASSHSLAGLNTGELFF	TGCGCCAGCAGCCATTCCCTAGCGGGACTCAACACCGGGGAGCTGTTTTTT
TRBD1	TRBV5-4	many	TRBJ2-5	CASSWGQGLQETQYF	TGTGCCAGCAGCTGGGGACAGGGACTCCAAGAGACCCAGTACTTC
NA	TRBV7-9	many	TRBJ2-1	CASISPNEQFF	TGTGCCAGCATAAGTCCGAATGAGCAGTTCTTC
NA	TRBV27	many	TRBJ2-7	CASGIVEQYF	TGTGCCAGCGGCATCGTAGAGCAGTACTTC
NA	TRBV11-3	NA	TRBJ2-1	CASSRVGAASLYNEQFF	TGTGCCAGCAGTCGAGTTGGGGCGGCTAGTCTGTACAATGAGCAGTTCTTC
TRBD1	TRBV4-1	few	TRBJ1-4	CASSQGGQDFF	TGCGCCAGCAGCCAAGGTGGACAGGACTTTTTT
TRBD2	TRBV11-2	many	TRBJ2-1	CASSLREGTQFF	TGTGCCAGCAGCCTCCGGGAGGGCACGCAGTTCTTC
TRBD1	TRBV5-1	NA	TRBJ1-4	CASALRARGQGHEKLFF	TGCGCCAGCGCCCTCAGGGCTCGGGGACAGGGTCATGAAAAACTGTTTTTT
TRBD2	TRBV5-8	NA	TRBJ2-2	CASSPTSGRVTGELFF	TGTGCCAGCAGCCCAACTAGCGGGAGGGTCACCGGGGAGCTGTTTTTT
TRBD1	TRBV28	few	TRBJ1-4	CASSERTGLNEKLFF	TGTGCCAGCAGTGAACGGACAGGCCTTAATGAAAAACTGTTTTTT
NA	TRBV11-2	many	TRBJ2-7	CASSSAVYEQYF	TGTGCCAGCAGCTCGGCCGTCTACGAGCAGTACTTC
NA	TRBV28	many	TRBJ1-1	CASSLIRLNTEAFF	TGTGCCAGCAGTTTAATCCGATTGAACACTGAAGCTTTCTTT
NA	TRBV12-3/TRBV12-4	many	TRBJ1-1	CASRTDRDIAFF	TGTGCCAGCAGGACAGACCGGGACATAGCTTTCTTT
TRBD2	TRBV4-1	NA	TRBJ2-1	CASSQESVRLAARGQFF	TGCGCCAGCAGCCAAGAAAGTGTACGACTAGCGGCTCGGGGGCAGTTCTTC